This T cell receptor (beta chain) derives from a study of T-cell memory formation after mild COVID-19. This clonotype was seen only a few times. As yet, its antigen is unknown. The TCR alpha and TCR beta cDNA libraries, bearing sample barcodes and UMIs, were generated by 5'RACE using constant-segment primers. One entry per CDR3 protein results from TCRdb running MiXCR on the 5' RACE reads. The table lists about 140,000 distinct CDR3 sequences, more than 13% of them singletons, with about 26% in the top ten. The CDR3 runs to 13 residues. The V and J ends lost 5 bases and 5 bases, in that order; junction bases with no gene match: 5. Study-wide findings and caveats: Among contracting clones, CD4+ were mainly CM/EM and CD8+ enriched in EMRA.

Sequences were obtained from PBMCs or a T cell subset sorted from them (not recorded which). This TCR derives from an adult woman who had mild COVID-19 (a few samples of this study predate the infection). Cell type and time point are not known. This chain links TRBV12-3 or TRBV12-4 with TRBJ1-2; 7 nucleotides match TRBD1. CDR3 sequence (DNA): TGTGCCAGCAGTCCGGGACAGAATTATGGCTACACCTTC. It translates to CASSPGQNYGYTF.